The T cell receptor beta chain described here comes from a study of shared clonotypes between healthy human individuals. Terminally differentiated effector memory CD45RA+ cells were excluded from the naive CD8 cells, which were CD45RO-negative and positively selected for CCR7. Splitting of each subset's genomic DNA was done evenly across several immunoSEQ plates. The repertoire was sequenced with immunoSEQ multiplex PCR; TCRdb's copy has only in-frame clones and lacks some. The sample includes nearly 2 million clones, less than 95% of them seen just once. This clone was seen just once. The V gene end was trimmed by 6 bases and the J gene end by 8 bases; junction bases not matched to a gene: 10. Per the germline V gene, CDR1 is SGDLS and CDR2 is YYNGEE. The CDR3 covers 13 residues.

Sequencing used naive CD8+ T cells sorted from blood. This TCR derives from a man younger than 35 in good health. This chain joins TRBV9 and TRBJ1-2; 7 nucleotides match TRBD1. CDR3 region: CASTQAGGGGYTF. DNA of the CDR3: TGTGCCAGCACCCAAGCGGGAGGGGGCGGCTACACCTTC.